This is a list of T cell receptor beta chains from one sample in a study of low-dose radiotherapy and immunotherapy resistance in tumors. TCRdb itself ran the reads through MiXCR, one entry per CDR3 protein. The repertoire has some 39,000 distinct CDR3 sequences, roughly 28% of them found once; the top ten carry around 4%. This specimen consisted of PBMCs, obtained before treatment. Every receptor here comes from a male donor with gallbladder cancer. The CDR3 runs from the conserved cysteine through the conserved F or W. The order of the fields is CDR3 protein, CDR3 DNA, CDR3 length, clone size, J gene, D gene, V gene. The D gene is left open where the match is weak. Clone size is shown for a subset of rows, as once, few, many or a class of expanded clone.

CSAALVTQYF | TGCAGTGCGGCCCTTGTTACGCAGTATTTT | 10 | many | TRBJ2-3 | NA | TRBV20-1
CASSLGEAQGYEQYF | TGTGCCAGCAGCTTAGGTGAGGCCCAGGGTTACGAGCAGTACTTC | 15 | many | TRBJ2-7 | NA | TRBV7-6
CSALAGATIGELFF | TGCAGTGCTCTAGCGGGAGCGACAATCGGGGAGCTGTTTTTT | 14 | many | TRBJ2-2 | TRBD2 | TRBV20-1
CASSRTGTTGELFF | TGTGCCAGTAGTAGGACAGGGACCACCGGGGAGCTGTTTTTT | 14 | NA | TRBJ2-2 | TRBD1 | TRBV19
CASSGELAAHNEQFF | TGTGCCAGCAGTGGAGAACTAGCGGCCCACAATGAGCAGTTCTTC | 15 | many | TRBJ2-1 | TRBD2 | TRBV6-4
CASIPRNTGPTDTQYF | TGTGCCAGCATCCCCCGGAACACGGGTCCCACAGATACGCAGTATTTT | 16 | many | TRBJ2-3 | NA | TRBV7-8
CASSLVIAGTYEQYF | TGTGCCAGCAGCTTAGTAATAGCGGGGACCTACGAGCAGTACTTC | 15 | many | TRBJ2-7 | TRBD2 | TRBV7-2
CASSFRDNEQFF | TGTGCCAGCAGCTTTCGGGACAATGAGCAGTTCTTC | 12 | NA | TRBJ2-1 | NA | TRBV11-2
CASSKALWEREPSSNEQFF | TGTGCCAGCAGCAAAGCGCTTTGGGAGCGGGAGCCCTCCTCGAATGAGCAGTTCTTC | 19 | NA | TRBJ2-1 | NA | TRBV21-1
CASSVAGKSTGELFF | TGTGCCAGCAGCGTTGCAGGGAAGTCGACCGGGGAGCTGTTTTTT | 15 | few | TRBJ2-2 | NA | TRBV9
CSVEDYSGRVTQYF | TGCAGCGTTGAAGATTATAGCGGTAGAGTGACCCAGTACTTC | 14 | few | TRBJ2-5 | NA | TRBV29-1
CASSPTGTAVQPQHF | TGTGCCAGTAGTCCAACCGGGACAGCTGTTCAGCCCCAGCATTTT | 15 | NA | TRBJ1-5 | TRBD1 | TRBV19
CASSEGLRVSYEQYF | TGTGCCAGCAGTGAAGGCCTTAGGGTCTCCTACGAGCAGTACTTC | 15 | NA | TRBJ2-7 | NA | TRBV7-3
CASSQETGGTEAFF | TGTGCCAGCTCACAAGAGACAGGGGGAACGGAAGCTTTCTTT | 14 | NA | TRBJ1-1 | TRBD1 | TRBV18
CASSFGDSSNQPQHF | TGTGCCAGCAGCTTCGGGGATTCTAGCAATCAGCCCCAGCATTTT | 15 | many | TRBJ1-5 | NA | TRBV5-5
CASSLIAGAGDEQFF | TGCGCCAGCAGCTTGATAGCGGGAGCTGGCGATGAGCAGTTCTTC | 15 | medium-sized | TRBJ2-1 | TRBD2 | TRBV5-1
CASSPLSANYGYTF | TGTGCCAGCTCACCTCTCTCCGCTAACTATGGCTACACCTTC | 14 | NA | TRBJ1-2 | NA | TRBV18
CASSLAGETQYF | TGTGCCAGCAGTTTGGCGGGGGAGACCCAGTACTTC | 12 | many | TRBJ2-5 | NA | TRBV27
CASSPDRGSINEQFF | TGTGCCAGCAGTCCAGACAGGGGTTCCATCAATGAGCAGTTCTTC | 15 | many | TRBJ2-1 | TRBD1 | TRBV3-1
CASSYPKTRSYNEQFF | TGTGCCAGCAGTTACCCCAAGACTAGATCCTACAATGAGCAGTTCTTC | 16 | few | TRBJ2-1 | NA | TRBV6-2/TRBV6-3
CASSLSGTSGNTIYF | TGTGCCAGCAGCTTATCAGGGACCTCTGGAAACACCATATATTTT | 15 | NA | TRBJ1-3 | NA | TRBV11-1
CASSLGTGANYGYTF | TGTGCCAGCAGCCTGGGGACGGGAGCTAACTATGGCTACACCTTC | 15 | NA | TRBJ1-2 | NA | TRBV6-8
CASSLRPGAGDTGELFF | TGTGCCAGCAGCCTGCGACCGGGAGCGGGAGACACCGGGGAGCTGTTTTTT | 17 | NA | TRBJ2-2 | TRBD2 | TRBV28
CASSPNSGTSGGGEQYF | TGTGCCAGCAGTCCTAATTCCGGGACTAGCGGGGGCGGCGAGCAGTACTTC | 17 | many | TRBJ2-7 | TRBD2 | TRBV6-2/TRBV6-3
CASRKPGLAGKETQYF | TGTGCCAGCAGAAAACCGGGACTAGCGGGAAAGGAGACCCAGTACTTC | 16 | many | TRBJ2-5 | TRBD2 | TRBV6-2/TRBV6-3
CASRNRGGSDTQYF | TGTGCCAGTAGGAATCGGGGGGGCTCAGATACGCAGTATTTT | 14 | many | TRBJ2-3 | TRBD2 | TRBV19
CASSDGDRAGTGELFF | TGTGCCAGCAGTGACGGAGACAGGGCTGGAACCGGGGAGCTGTTTTTT | 16 | few | TRBJ2-2 | TRBD1 | TRBV6-8
CASRLGLPGSYEQYF | TGTGCCAGCAGGTTGGGACTTCCTGGCTCCTACGAGCAGTACTTC | 15 | many | TRBJ2-7 | NA | TRBV12-3/TRBV12-4
CASSHRRGAFF | TGTGCCAGCAGCCACCGGCGGGGAGCTTTCTTT | 11 | many | TRBJ1-1 | NA | TRBV7-2